This TCR beta chain was obtained from a study of blood T cell repertoires in COVID-19. The table came from immunoSEQ multiplex PCR; TCRdb's copy has only in-frame clones and leaves some out. The repertoire consists of approximately 100,000 clones, with around 90% occurring once and the leading ten covering roughly 6.5%. Germline V gene data show CDR1 as LGHDT and CDR2 as YNNKEL (reference sequence). The ends were cut back, 0 bases at V and 0 bases at J, with 6 bases in the middle. CDR3 size: 15 residues. The specimen was peripheral blood. The sequence was collected from a woman aged 55 to 70 with acute or convalescent COVID-19. The chain has TRBV3-1 (or the pseudogene TRBV3-2) and TRBJ1-3; D gene uncertain. This CDR3 is CASSQDPHSGNTIYF. The CDR3 DNA is TGTGCCAGCAGCCAAGATCCCCACTCTGGAAACACCATATATTTT.